This entry concerns a single T cell receptor (beta chain). These data belong to a study of blood T cells in healthy people across ages. Next came a second PCR, run for roughly 6 to 11 cycles, which used a sample-barcoded 5' primer along with a J-beta primer mix. TCRdb reprocessed the 5' RACE reads via MiXCR and lists one record per CDR3 protein. The data hold hundreds of thousands of distinct CDR3 sequences, with 52% observed a single time. The CDR3 loop spans 17 amino acids. Germline CDR1 and CDR2: SGHRS and YFSETQ. V was pared by 5 bases and J by 2 bases, with 22 bases between. The source material was blood. The clonotype was recovered from a man in his sixties in good health. V usage is TRBV5-1 and J usage is TRBJ1-2; D might be TRBD1 (6 bases). CDR3: CASRRSGTPSENYGYTF. For the CDR3, the DNA is TGCGCCAGCAGAAGGTCCGGGACACCAAGCGAGAACTATGGCTACACCTTC.